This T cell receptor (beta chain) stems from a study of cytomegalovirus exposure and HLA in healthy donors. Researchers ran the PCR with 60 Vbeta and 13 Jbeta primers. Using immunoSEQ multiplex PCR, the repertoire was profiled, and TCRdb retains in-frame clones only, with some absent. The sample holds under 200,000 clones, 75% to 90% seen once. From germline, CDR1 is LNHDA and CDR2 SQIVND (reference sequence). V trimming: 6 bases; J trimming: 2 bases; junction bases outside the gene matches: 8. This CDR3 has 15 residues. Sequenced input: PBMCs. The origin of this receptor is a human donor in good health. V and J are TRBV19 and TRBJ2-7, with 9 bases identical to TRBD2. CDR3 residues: CASSPAGGNTYEQYF. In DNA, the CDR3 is TGTGCCAGTAGCCCAGCGGGGGGCAATACCTACGAGCAGTACTTC.